This T cell receptor (beta chain) was obtained from a study of T cells in Graves' hyperthyroidism and ophthalmopathy. Study results and caveats: Stable hyperthyroidism was separated from ophthalmopathy by a model based on 13 V-J features.

V lost 6 bases and J lost 9; bases outside the gene matches: 8. Germline V lookup: CDR1 SNHLY, CDR2 FYNNEI. This CDR3 contains 15 residues. In its sample, this clonotype was seen a few times. Its antigen is still unknown. TCR beta CDR3 sequences were amplified from RNA transcripts. The HTBI set primed first-round TCR CDR3 RT-PCR. Using its own MiXCR run on the multiplex PCR reads, TCRdb lists one record per CDR3 protein. This sample has about 660,000 distinct CDR3 sequences, with 45% found just once. V usage is TRBV2 and J usage is TRBJ1-6, with TRBD1 identical over 10 bases. Sequenced material: peripheral blood or thyroid tissue (not recorded which). The TCR comes from an adult man with Graves' disease, either hyperthyroidism or ophthalmopathy (not recorded which). The CDR3 is CASSPTGGTGSPLHF. The DNA of the CDR3 is TGTGCCAGCAGCCCGACAGGGGGCACTGGTTCACCCCTCCACTTT.